The present T cell receptor beta chain was sequenced within a study of blood T cell repertoires in COVID-19. Across the whole study: Nucleic acid was either cDNA or gDNA, and it came from T cells, B-cell-depleted T cells, or PBMCs.

Generated by immunoSEQ multiplex PCR, the TCRdb table keeps only in-frame clones and is missing some. The data hold under 90,000 clones, with roughly 87% observed a single time. CDR1 is SGHRS and CDR2 is YFSETQ in the germline V gene. V lost 4 bases, J lost 7 bases, and 8 bases stayed unmatched. The CDR3 loop spans 16 amino acids. The chain recombines TRBV5-1 with TRBJ2-2; 12 bases are a match to TRBD2. Specimen: peripheral blood. This TCR derives from a man aged 55 to 69 with acute or convalescent COVID-19. The CDR3 nucleotides read TGCGCCAGCAGCCAACTAGCGGGGGGAATAGGCGGGGAGCTGTTTTTT. Protein sequence: CASSQLAGGIGGELFF.